Following are 25 T cell receptor beta chains from one sample sequenced in a study of blood T cell repertoires in COVID-19. Here immunoSEQ multiplex PCR was the method, and the copy in TCRdb shows in-frame clones only, minus some. The table shows 310,000 or so clones, with 85% to 90% occurring only once. Sequences were obtained from PBMCs or T cells enriched from blood (not recorded which). The receptors come from a woman aged 18-29 years who had recovered from COVID-19.

This clone was counted between two and nine times. The chain has TRBV29-1 and TRBJ1-4; no clear D gene. CDR1 is SQVTM and CDR2 is ANQGSEA in the germline V gene. The V end lost 4 bases, the J end lost 3 bases, and 6 bases lay between the germline ends. The CDR3 is 12 residues long. This chain's CDR3 is CSVVQSNEKLFF. DNA of the CDR3: TGCAGCGTTGTTCAGTCTAATGAAAAACTGTTTTTT.

V and J are TRBV12-2 and TRBJ1-5; TRBD1, the table's D call, lacks a check against the DNA. TRBV12-2 is deemed a pseudogene. CDR3 size: 20 residues. DNA of the CDR3: TGTGCAAGTCGCACGAACGTTAGTGGGACACCCATGTATAGCAATCAGCCCCAGCATTTT. Its translation: CASRTNVSGTPMYSNQPQHF.

This clone was observed a few times. This chain connects TRBV10-3 to TRBJ2-1, with D possibly TRBD2 on 6 matching bases. Germline CDR1 ENHRY, CDR2 SYGVKD. V gave up 7 bases and J gave up 1 base, with 11 bases separating them. The CDR3 sequence is 14 residues long. CDR3 DNA sequence: TGTGCCATCAAGGGTAGCGGTTCCTACAATGAGCAGTTCTTC. Amino acid sequence: CAIKGSGSYNEQFF.

This clone was detected only once. The chain joins TRBV7-2 to TRBJ1-5; 7 bases are shared with TRBD1. CDR3 length: 14 residues. Germline loops: CDR1 SGHTA, CDR2 FQGNSA. J was trimmed by 1 base and V by 6 bases; bases with no gene match: 3. This chain's CDR3 is CASRPTGSNQPQHF. The CDR3 DNA is TGTGCCAGCAGACCGACAGGGAGCAATCAGCCCCAGCATTTT.

The chain combines TRBV9 with TRBJ2-1; 7 nucleotides match TRBD1. Losses at the gene ends were 0 bases for V and 7 bases for J; bases not matched to a gene: 1. This CDR3 has 13 amino acids. CDR1 and CDR2 (germline): SGDLS, YYNGEE. The CDR3 sequence: CASSVEGANEQFF. DNA of the CDR3: TGTGCCAGCAGCGTAGAGGGGGCGAATGAGCAGTTCTTC.

The chain employs TRBV27 and TRBJ1-2; 7 bases map to TRBD1. Looked up from germline, CDR1 is MNHEY and CDR2 is SMNVEV (reference sequence). Trimming at V came to 7 bases and at J to 8 bases, leaving 4 bases not matched to a gene. The CDR3 is 11 amino acids. The CDR3 nucleotides are TGTGCCAGCATACAGGGGCTAGGCTACACCTTC. This gives the protein CASIQGLGYTF.

On this clone itself: The sample has other DNA sequences that encode this CDR3 too. The rearrangement uses TRBV5-1 and TRBJ2-7; 8 bases line up with TRBD1. V lost 4 bases, J lost 4 bases, and 4 bases stayed unmatched. CDR3 size: 13 residues. The V gene's germline CDR1 is SGHRS and CDR2 YFSETQ. The CDR3 is CASSATGAYEQYF. In nucleotides, the CDR3 is TGCGCCAGCAGCGCGACAGGGGCTTACGAGCAGTACTTC.

This clone was seen a single time. The V call is TRBV5-6, the J call TRBJ1-5, with a tentative D call TRBD1 (6 bases). Germline CDR1 reads SGHDT; CDR2 reads YYEEEE. There are 14 residues in the CDR3. V lost 4 bases and J lost 2, with 10 bases in between. In DNA form, the CDR3 reads TGTGCCAGCAGCGTCCACAGGGGCAATCAGCCCCAGCATTTT. It specifies CASSVHRGNQPQHF.

V gene TRBV7-2 combines with J gene TRBJ1-2; D possibly corresponds to TRBD1 (5 bases). CDR3 length: 14 amino acids. V lost 1 base to trimming and J lost 2 bases, with 8 bases between them. In germline, CDR1 is SGHTA, CDR2 FQGNSA. This CDR3 is CASSLEAGNYGYTF. In DNA form, the CDR3 reads TGTGCCAGCAGCTTAGAGGCAGGGAACTATGGCTACACCTTC.

This chain uses TRBV7-9 with TRBJ1-1; D unresolved. This CDR3 has 14 residues. V gave up 4 bases and J gave up 10 bases, with 19 bases separating them. CDR1 and CDR2 from the germline V gene are SEHNR and FQNEAQ (reference sequence). The CDR3 loop is CASSSTKGALGAFF. The CDR3 DNA follows: TGTGCCAGCAGCTCAACAAAAGGAGCACTGGGAGCTTTCTTT.

J is TRBJ1-2 and V is TRBV11-2; no firm D call. V dropped 8 bases and J dropped 4 bases, with 14 bases sitting between them. The germline V gene encodes CDR1 SGHAT and CDR2 FQNNGV. This CDR3 has 13 residues. The CDR3 reads CASLTTGTYGYTF. The CDR3 coding sequence is TGTGCCAGCCTCACGACGGGAACCTATGGCTACACCTTC.

J is TRBJ1-2 and V is TRBV5-8; 7 positions match TRBD1. V shed 0 bases and J 8 bases; nucleotides not matched to a gene: 7. Germline-derived CDR1 and CDR2 are SGHTS and YDEGEE. The CDR3 loop spans 14 amino acids. The CDR3 region has the DNA TGTGCCAGCAGCTTGGTGCAGGGGGTAGGCGGCTACACCTTC. Translated: CASSLVQGVGGYTF.

The chain recombines TRBV18 with TRBJ2-1, with D possibly being TRBD1 (6 bases). Between the trimmed V and J ends, which lost 3 bases and 9 bases, there was a span of 18 bases. Per germline, CDR1 KGHSH and CDR2 LQKENI. The CDR3 is 15 residues long. In nucleotides, the CDR3 is TGTGCCAGCTCACCCAATACAGGGCAGAGAACTGAGCAGTTCTTC. Protein product: CASSPNTGQRTEQFF.

V usage is TRBV30 and J usage is TRBJ1-5; 9 bases line up with TRBD1. The ends lost 4 bases at V and 2 bases at J; junction bases unmatched: 12. This CDR3 has 17 residues. Germline V CDR1 and CDR2: GTSNPN, SVGIG (reference sequence). CDR3 DNA sequence: TGTGCCTGGAACCTCACAGGGGGCGGTGATGGCAATCAGCCCCAGCATTTT. Protein: CAWNLTGGGDGNQPQHF.

The genes are TRBV27 and TRBJ1-2, with 9 bases fitting TRBD1. Germline V CDR1 and CDR2: MNHEY, SMNVEV (reference sequence). The V gene end was trimmed by 7 bases and the J gene end by 8 bases; junction bases not matched to a gene: 14. This CDR3 is 15 amino acids long. The DNA of the CDR3 is TGTGCCAGCAAGTCCGGGACAGGGCATGTTAGCGGCTACACCTTC. This translates into CASKSGTGHVSGYTF.

This sequence joins TRBV5-1 and TRBJ1-2; 9 nucleotides match TRBD1. The germline V gene has CDR1 SGHRS and CDR2 YFSETQ. This CDR3 has 13 amino acids. V shed 5 bases, J shed 7 bases, and the junction held 6 bases outside the gene matches. This chain's CDR3 is CASSEGTGPGYTF. The CDR3 bases are TGCGCCAGCAGTGAGGGGACAGGGCCTGGCTACACCTTC. Variable domain in full (rest from reference TRBV5-1 and TRBJ1-2): KAGVTQTPRYLIKTRGQQVTLSCSPISGHRSVSWYQQTPGQGLQFLFEYFSETQRNKGNFPGRFSGRQFSNSRSEMNVSTLELGDSALYLCASSEGTGPGYTFGSGTRLTVV.

The V gene is TRBV12-3 or TRBV12-4, the J gene TRBJ2-1; tentatively, D is TRBD2 (5 bases). The CDR3 has 12 amino acids. The V and J ends lost 2 bases and 7 bases respectively, with 6 bases between them. CDR3 sequence reads: CASSLRRNEQFF. DNA for the CDR3: TGTGCCAGCAGTTTACGGAGGAATGAGCAGTTCTTC.

V is TRBV6-1 and J is TRBJ1-1, with 7 bases matching TRBD1. The CDR3 loop spans 14 amino acids. The trim removed 4 bases at V and 1 base at J, leaving 3 bases unmatched. Per germline, CDR1 MNHNS and CDR2 SASEGT. CDR3 sequence (DNA): TGTGCCAGCAGTGCTGGGACAGCGAACACTGAAGCTTTCTTT. Residues: CASSAGTANTEAFF.

The chain uses TRBV10-3 and TRBJ1-1; 7 nucleotides line up with TRBD1. Germline-derived CDR1 and CDR2 are ENHRY and SYGVKD. The CDR3 covers 16 residues. V trimming: 3 bases; J trimming: 6 bases; junction bases outside the gene matches: 13. CDR3 nucleotides: TGTGCCATCAGTGAAAGGACAGGCCGGGGGGGCCCTGAAGCTTTCTTT. Protein product: CAISERTGRGGPEAFF.

V usage is TRBV10-1 and J usage is TRBJ1-1; TRBD1 is a possible D gene (6 bases). This CDR3 is built from 13 residues. Trimming removed 6 bases at V and 4 bases at J, with 12 bases between. Germline V gives CDR1 WNHNN, CDR2 SYGVQD (reference sequence). As DNA, the CDR3 is TGCGCCAGCAGCGAACAGGGAACCACTGAAGCTTTCTTT. This codes for CASSEQGTTEAFF.

This chain joins TRBV7-6 and TRBJ2-5; 10 bases are a match to TRBD2. The CDR3 runs to 14 residues. From germline, CDR1 is SGHVS and CDR2 FNYEAQ. V dropped 1 base and J dropped 4; count of bases not matched to a gene: 0. Written as DNA, the CDR3 is TGTGCCAGCAGCTTAGTAGCGGGGGGAGAGACCCAGTACTTC. Translation gives CASSLVAGGETQYF.

The V and J genes are TRBV5-4 and TRBJ2-3, with 9 bases matching TRBD1. The germline V gene encodes CDR1 SGHNT and CDR2 YYREEE (reference sequence). The V segment lost 9 bases and the J segment 1 base; nucleotides outside the gene matches: 6. The CDR3 runs 14 residues. CDR3 loop: CAMEDRGGTDTQYF. The CDR3 DNA is TGTGCCATGGAAGACAGGGGGGGCACAGATACGCAGTATTTT.

The chain joins TRBV12-3 or TRBV12-4 to TRBJ1-5, with 10 positions matching TRBD1. V lost 5 bases and J lost 7; bases outside the gene matches: 2. The CDR3 contains 13 residues. CDR3 residues: CASSQTGGQPQHF. The CDR3 DNA follows: TGTGCCAGCAGTCAGACAGGGGGCCAGCCCCAGCATTTT.

The gene calls are TRBV14 and TRBJ2-7; 10 nucleotides align to TRBD1. CDR1 is SGHDN, CDR2 FVKESK, per germline. After removal of 2 bases from V and 2 bases from J, the junction contained 3 bases not matched to a gene. This CDR3 region has 15 residues. The CDR3 spells CASSQRGQGTYEQYF. The CDR3 coding sequence is TGTGCCAGCAGCCAACGGGGACAGGGGACCTACGAGCAGTACTTC.

The rearrangement joins TRBV29-1 to TRBJ2-2, with a possible D match to TRBD2 (5 bases). The CDR3 totals 12 residues. Germline lookup yields CDR1 SQVTM and CDR2 ANQGSEA. The germline V and J ends were trimmed by 7 bases and 6 bases, with 12 bases remaining between them. The CDR3 reads CSAGPRAGELFF. DNA for the CDR3: TGCAGCGCCGGTCCGAGGGCCGGGGAGCTGTTTTTT.